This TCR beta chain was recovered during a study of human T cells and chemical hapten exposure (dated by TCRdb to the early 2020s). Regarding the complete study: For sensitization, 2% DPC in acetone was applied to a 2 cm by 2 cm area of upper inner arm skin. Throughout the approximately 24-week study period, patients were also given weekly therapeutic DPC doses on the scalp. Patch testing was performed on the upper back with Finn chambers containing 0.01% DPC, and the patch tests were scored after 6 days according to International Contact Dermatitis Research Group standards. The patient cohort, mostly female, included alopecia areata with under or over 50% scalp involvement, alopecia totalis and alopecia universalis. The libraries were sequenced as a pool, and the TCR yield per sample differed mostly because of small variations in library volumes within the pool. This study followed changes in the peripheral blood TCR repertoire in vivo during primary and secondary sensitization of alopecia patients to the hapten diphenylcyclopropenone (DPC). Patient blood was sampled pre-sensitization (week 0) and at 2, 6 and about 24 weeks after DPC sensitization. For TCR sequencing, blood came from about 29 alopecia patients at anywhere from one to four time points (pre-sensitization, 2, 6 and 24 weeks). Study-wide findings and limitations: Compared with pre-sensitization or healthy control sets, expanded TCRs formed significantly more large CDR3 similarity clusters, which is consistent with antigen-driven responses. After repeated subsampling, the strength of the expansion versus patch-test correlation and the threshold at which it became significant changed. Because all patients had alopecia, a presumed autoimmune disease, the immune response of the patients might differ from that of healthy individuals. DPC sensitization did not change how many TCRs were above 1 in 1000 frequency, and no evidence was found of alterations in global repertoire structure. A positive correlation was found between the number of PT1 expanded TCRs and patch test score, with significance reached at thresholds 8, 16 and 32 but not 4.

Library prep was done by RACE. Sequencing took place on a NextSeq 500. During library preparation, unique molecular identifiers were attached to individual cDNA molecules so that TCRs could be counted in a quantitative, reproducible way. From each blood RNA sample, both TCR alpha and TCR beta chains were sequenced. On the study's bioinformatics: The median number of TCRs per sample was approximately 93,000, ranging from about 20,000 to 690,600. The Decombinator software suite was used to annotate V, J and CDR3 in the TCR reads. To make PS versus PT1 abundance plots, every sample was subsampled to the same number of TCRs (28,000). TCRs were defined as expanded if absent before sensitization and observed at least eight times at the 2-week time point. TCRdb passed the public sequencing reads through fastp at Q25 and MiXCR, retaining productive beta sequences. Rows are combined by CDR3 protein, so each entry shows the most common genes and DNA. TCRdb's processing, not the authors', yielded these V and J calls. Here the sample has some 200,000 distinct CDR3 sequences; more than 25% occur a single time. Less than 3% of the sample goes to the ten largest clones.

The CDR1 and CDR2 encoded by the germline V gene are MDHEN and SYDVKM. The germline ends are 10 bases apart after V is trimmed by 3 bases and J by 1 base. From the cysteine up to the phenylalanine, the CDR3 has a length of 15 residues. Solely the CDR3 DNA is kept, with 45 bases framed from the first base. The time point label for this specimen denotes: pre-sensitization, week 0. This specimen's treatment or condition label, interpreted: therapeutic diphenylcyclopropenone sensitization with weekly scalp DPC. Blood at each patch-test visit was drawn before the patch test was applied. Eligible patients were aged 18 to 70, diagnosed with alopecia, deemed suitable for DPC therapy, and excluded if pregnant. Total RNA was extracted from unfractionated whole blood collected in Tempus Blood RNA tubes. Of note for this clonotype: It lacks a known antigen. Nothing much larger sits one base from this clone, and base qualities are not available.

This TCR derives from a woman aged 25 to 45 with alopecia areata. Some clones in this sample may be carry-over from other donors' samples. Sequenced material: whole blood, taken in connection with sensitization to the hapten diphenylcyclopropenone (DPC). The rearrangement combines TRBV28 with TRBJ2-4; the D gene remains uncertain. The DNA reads TGTGCCAGCAGTTTCCCCTCAGCGGCCAAAAACATTCAGTACTTC. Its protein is CASSFPSAAKNIQYF.